Below, 18 T cell receptor beta chains from the same sample are listed, as sequenced in a study of blood T cell repertoires in COVID-19. Sequencing used immunoSEQ multiplex PCR; TCRdb keeps in-frame clones, though not all of them. The repertoire holds about 190,000 clones, with around four fifths as singletons. Source material: peripheral blood. The receptors shown here come from a human donor in a cohort sampled during active COVID-19.

J is TRBJ1-1 and V is TRBV6-6, with no clear D. The CDR3 runs 13 residues. The V gene lost 4 bases and the J gene lost 10 bases, with 16 bases spanning the gap. Germline V lookup: CDR1 MNHNY, CDR2 SVGAGI (reference sequence). The CDR3 region has the DNA TGTGCCAGCAGTTCCGCACAGCGGGGAGGAGCTTTCTTT. Encoded protein: CASSSAQRGGAFF.

The chain carries TRBV6-6 and TRBJ1-5; the match to TRBD1 covers 7 bases. This CDR3 region has 15 residues. The germline V gene encodes CDR1 MNHNY and CDR2 SVGAGI (reference sequence). V was clipped by 6 bases and J by 4 bases; unmatched bases: 9. CDR3 residues: CASSGPGQLNQPQHF. As DNA, the CDR3 is TGTGCCAGCAGCGGGCCGGGACAGTTAAATCAGCCCCAGCATTTT.

V and J are TRBV27 and TRBJ2-2, with D unclear. V dropped 6 bases and J dropped 2 bases, with 13 bases sitting between them. Germline CDR1 is MNHEY and CDR2 is SMNVEV (reference sequence). The CDR3 length is 15 residues. CDR3 DNA: TGTGCCAGCAGCAGTACAGTGCCCAACACCGGGGAGCTGTTTTTT. It is translated as CASSSTVPNTGELFF.

V is TRBV6-5 and J is TRBJ1-2, with TRBD1 identical over 7 bases. Germline V gene sequence: CDR1 MNHEY, CDR2 SVGAGI. This CDR3 region has 13 residues. J gave up 2 bases and V 6 bases, and 3 bases lay outside the gene matches. The DNA of the CDR3 is TGTGCCAGCAGGGGGACAGCGAACTATGGCTACACCTTC. Protein sequence: CASRGTANYGYTF.

The chain is built from TRBV10-3 and TRBJ2-3; D unresolved. Germline V gives CDR1 ENHRY, CDR2 SYGVKD. Trimming shortened V by 4 bases and J by 0 bases, and 14 bases separated the two germline ends. The CDR3 runs 16 residues. The CDR3 DNA is TGTGCCATCAGTGGGCAGGCAGCCCCTAGCACAGATACGCAGTATTTT. Residues: CAISGQAAPSTDTQYF.

In this sample, this clone turned up once. CDR3 bases: TGTGCCAGTAGTCTCGGGACAGGGAACGAAAAACTGTTTTTT. It encodes CASSLGTGNEKLFF. The chain couples TRBV19 to TRBJ1-4; 9 bases line up with TRBD1. The J segment lost 8 bases and the V segment lost 5 bases, leaving 6 bases of the junction unmatched. The CDR3 has 14 residues. Germline CDR1 is LNHDA and CDR2 is SQIVND (reference sequence).

The chain uses TRBV3-1 (or the pseudogene TRBV3-2) and TRBJ2-1, with D perhaps matching TRBD2 (6 bases). This CDR3 spans 16 amino acids. CDR1 LGHDT and CDR2 YNNKEL come from the germline V gene (reference sequence). V lost 4 bases, J lost 4 bases, and 17 bases lay in between. Here the CDR3 DNA reads TGTGCCAGCAGCCCAACTGGGACTTTTCTATACAATGAGCAGTTCTTC. Residues: CASSPTGTFLYNEQFF.

V usage is TRBV7-7 and J usage is TRBJ2-1; 12 nucleotides match TRBD2. This CDR3 has 15 residues. Germline assignment: CDR1 SSHAT and CDR2 FNYEAQ (reference sequence). J was trimmed by 3 bases and V by 5 bases; bases with no gene match: 2. CDR3 bases: TGTGCCAGCAGCCGGACTAGCGGGAACTACAATGAGCAGTTCTTC. Its translation is CASSRTSGNYNEQFF.

The rearrangement uses TRBV14 and TRBJ2-2; 7 bases map to TRBD2. With 4 bases clipped from V and 4 bases from J, the junction kept 6 bases outside the gene matches. This CDR3 contains 15 residues. The V gene's germline CDR1 is SGHDN and CDR2 FVKESK. The CDR3 nucleotides read TGTGCCAGCAGCCCCGGGACTAAAAGCACCGGGGAGCTGTTTTTT. It specifies CASSPGTKSTGELFF.

This chain joins TRBV5-6 and TRBJ2-6; D is possibly TRBD2 (6 bases). Between the trimmed V and J ends, which lost 6 bases and 0 bases, there was a span of 19 bases. The CDR3 has 18 residues. In germline, CDR1 is SGHDT, CDR2 YYEEEE. The CDR3 DNA follows: TGTGCCAGCACCCCAATCGGAGGGACCGTCTCTGGGGCCAACGTCCTGACTTTC. Its translation: CASTPIGGTVSGANVLTF.

The V call is TRBV5-1, the J call TRBJ1-2, with D maybe TRBD1 (5 bases). The CDR3 length is 17 residues. Trimming took 0 bases from V and 5 from J, leaving 20 bases between them. The germline CDR1 and CDR2 sequences are SGHRS and YFSETQ. The CDR3 nucleotides are TGCGCCAGCAGCTTGGGAGCTTCGGACACCACAGGATATGGCTACACCTTC. Protein sequence: CASSLGASDTTGYGYTF.

This clone was recorded only once. The genes are TRBV28 and TRBJ2-7; weak D call: TRBD2 (5 bases). The CDR3 loop spans 21 amino acids. Germline V gene sequence: CDR1 MDHEN, CDR2 SYDVKM. The V and J ends lost 5 bases and 0 bases respectively, with 32 bases between them. The CDR3 sequence: CASSPNLAADLFTQPSYEQYF. CDR3 bases: TGTGCCAGCAGTCCTAACCTCGCAGCGGACCTCTTCACGCAACCCTCCTACGAGCAGTACTTC.

This sequence joins TRBV2 and TRBJ1-2; weak D call: TRBD1 (5 bases). The CDR3 extends over 21 amino acids. Trimming shortened V by 5 bases and J by 8 bases, and 39 bases separated the two germline ends. Per the germline V gene, CDR1 is SNHLY and CDR2 is FYNNEI. CDR3 residues: CASSPYQSTVFVSAQSRGYTF. The CDR3 DNA follows: TGTGCCAGCAGTCCTTACCAGTCGACAGTGTTTGTCTCGGCGCAATCCCGGGGCTACACCTTC.

At least ten counts were recorded for this clone. V and J are TRBV11-2 and TRBJ2-7; possibly TRBD2 for D (5 bases). Germline CDR1 and CDR2: SGHAT and FQNNGV. The CDR3 loop spans 14 amino acids. Between the trimmed V and J ends, which lost 2 bases and 2 bases, there was a span of 10 bases. The chain's CDR3 is CASSLTNGAYEQYF. The CDR3 DNA reads as TGTGCCAGCAGCTTAACGAACGGGGCCTACGAGCAGTACTTC.

V gene TRBV10-3 combines with J gene TRBJ2-5; D is perhaps TRBD1 (6 bases). CDR3 length: 13 amino acids. Germline V CDR1 and CDR2: ENHRY, SYGVKD. V was cut by 8 bases and J by 9 bases, with 19 bases left in between. CDR3 sequence: CAISRGESGAQYF. CDR3 nucleotide sequence: TGTGCCATCTCCAGGGGAGAATCTGGGGCCCAGTACTTC.

This chain joins TRBV11-1 and TRBJ1-1; 10 nucleotides line up with TRBD1. The V and J ends lost 7 bases and 2 bases, in that order; junction bases with no gene match: 10. Per the germline V gene, CDR1 is SGHAT and CDR2 is FQDESV (reference sequence). The CDR3 totals 16 residues. The CDR3 protein is CASTLTGGPANTEAFF. DNA of the CDR3: TGTGCCAGCACCCTGACAGGGGGCCCCGCTAACACTGAAGCTTTCTTT.

This clone was observed once. The genes are TRBV11-2 and TRBJ2-3; D may be TRBD1 (5 bases). With 0 bases removed from V and 6 bases from J, the gap between germline ends came to 13 bases. Germline values: CDR1 SGHAT, CDR2 FQNNGV. This CDR3 is 15 amino acids long. The CDR3 is CASSLEDTPVDTQYF. For the CDR3, the DNA is TGTGCCAGCAGCTTAGAGGACACGCCAGTCGATACGCAGTATTTT.

The V and J genes are TRBV6-4 and TRBJ2-2; D gene ambiguous. Trimming pared 4 bases from V and 1 base from J, leaving 19 bases between. From germline, CDR1 is MRHNA and CDR2 SNTAGT. This CDR3 contains 18 residues. CDR3 sequence (DNA): TGTGCCAGCAGTGCCTCCGGTCGCTATTTCGGGAACACCGGGGAGCTGTTTTTT. Translation gives CASSASGRYFGNTGELFF.